This T cell receptor (beta chain) was found in a study of shared clonotypes between healthy human individuals. Broader study findings: Investigators expected sequencing depth to affect clonotype sharing among donors.

CD4+ cell separation produced CD45RA+ naive and CD45RA-negative memory subsets. Details on this clone: Its cognate antigen is unknown.

Here immunoSEQ multiplex PCR was the method, and the copy in TCRdb shows in-frame clones only, minus some. Among about a million clones listed, roughly 70% were seen once. This CDR3 has 16 amino acids. Sequenced input: memory CD4+ T cells sorted from blood. As to subset: CD45RA-negative fraction. The receptor was derived from a man younger than 35 in good health. This chain uses TRBV21-1 with TRBJ1-1; TRBD1 is the table's D call, not checked against the DNA. TRBV21-1 is a pseudogene locus. CDR3 region: CASSKGGPDLNTEAFF. The CDR3 DNA reads TGTGCCAGCAGCAAAGGGGGGCCTGATCTGAACACTGAAGCTTTCTTT.